This TCR beta chain appears in the sequencing data of a study of blood T cell repertoires in COVID-19 (dated by TCRdb to the early 2020s). Describing the broader study: The collaborator samples originated in the United States, Italy and Spain and spanned the acute and convalescent phases of COVID-19. The material from the prospective study consisted of cDNA or gDNA derived from T cells, B-cell-depleted T cells, or PBMCs. The dataset comprised deeply sampled blood TCRbeta repertoires from subjects exposed to, actively infected with, or recovered from COVID-19. A freely available public database, intended as a resource for researchers studying the immune response to SARS-CoV-2, is where the repertoires were released. The samples were drawn from the first 160 participants of the ongoing ImmuneRACE study and from 1,254 subjects provided by 6 global collaborators. The sample metadata nearly always contained a de-identified subject ID, COVID-19 status, age in years and sex. HLA class I and class II types, where available, came from metadata supplied by the sample provider rather than from assay-based typing. The paper's findings and limits, for the study overall: The amount of clinical and demographic metadata varied by source and participant and was provided uncurated.

TCRbeta CDR3 regions were amplified from genomic DNA by means of the immunoSEQ Assay, a bias-controlled multiplex PCR. In the authors' own workflow: The number of nucleated cells in each sample was estimated by amplification of reference gene primers within the assay. To quantify the absolute abundance of each unique TCRbeta CDR3 rearrangement, sequence reads were collapsed and filtered. For each sample, productive Simpson clonality was calculated as the square root of Simpson's diversity index across productive rearrangements. TCRdb took this table from immuneACCESS and kept in-frame rearrangements with V and J called. Such tables lack part of the clones; where checked against another copy, unresolved V genes explain under half of the gap, and the rest is unexplained. The V and J calls and the clone size are those of that table, but D and trimming were determined from the DNA. The table for this sample lists fewer than 250,000 clones; approximately 80% of them were counted only once. Just under 20% of the sample comes from the top ten.

Germline trimming amounts to 3 bases on V and 4 bases on J, with 3 as the count of junction bases outside the gene matches. CDR1 and CDR2, per the germline V gene, are SGHTA and FQGNSA. From the cysteine up to the phenylalanine, the CDR3 has a length of 14 residues. This entry keeps only the CDR3 DNA: 42 bases, framed from base 1. In regard to this clone: There is no known antigen for this receptor. Per-nucleotide qualities are absent, and no much larger clonotype sits a single base away.

Each collaborating institution followed its own protocols to collect whole blood in K2EDTA tubes. For TCRbeta analysis, collaborator samples were shipped as frozen whole blood, as isolated PBMCs, or as DNA extracted from either sample type. Sequenced sample: peripheral blood. The receptor comes from a man aged 25 to 40 with active or convalescent COVID-19. This chain is built from TRBV7-2 and TRBJ1-5, and TRBD1 matches 7 of the central bases. The sequenced DNA is TGTGCCAGCAGCTTCAGGGGGGAGAATCAGCCCCAGCATTTT. This yields the protein CASSFRGENQPQHF. Extended through the reference TRBV7-2 and TRBJ1-5 proteins, this CDR3 yields the full variable domain: GAGVSQSPSNKVTEKGKDVELRCDPISGHTALYWYRQSLGQGLEFLIYFQGNSAPDKSGLPSDRFSAERTGGSVSTLTIQRTQQEDSAVYLCASSFRGENQPQHFGDGTRLSIL.